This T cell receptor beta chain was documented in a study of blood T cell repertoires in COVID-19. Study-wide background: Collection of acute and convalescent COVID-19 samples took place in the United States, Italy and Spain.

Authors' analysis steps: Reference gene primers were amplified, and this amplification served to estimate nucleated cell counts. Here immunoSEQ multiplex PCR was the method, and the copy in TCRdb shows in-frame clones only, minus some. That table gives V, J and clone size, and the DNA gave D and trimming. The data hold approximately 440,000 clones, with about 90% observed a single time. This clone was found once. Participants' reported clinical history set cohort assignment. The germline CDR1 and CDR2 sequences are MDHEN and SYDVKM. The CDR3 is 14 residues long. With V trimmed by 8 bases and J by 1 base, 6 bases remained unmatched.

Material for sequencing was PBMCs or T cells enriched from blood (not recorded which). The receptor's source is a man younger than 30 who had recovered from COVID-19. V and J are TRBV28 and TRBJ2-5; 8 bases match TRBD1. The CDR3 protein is CASRSQGAQETQYF. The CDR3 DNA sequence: TGTGCCAGCCGGAGCCAGGGGGCCCAAGAGACCCAGTACTTC.